This entry describes one TCR beta chain. The record originates from a study of blood T cell repertoires in COVID-19. Sequencing used immunoSEQ multiplex PCR; TCRdb keeps in-frame clones, though not all of them. The sample shows about 200,000 clones, approximately 78% of them seen only once. The CDR3 is made up of 13 amino acids. Germline trimming cut 5 bases from V and 8 bases from J; bases unmatched to any gene: 5. CDR1 GTSNPN and CDR2 SVGIG come from the germline V gene (reference sequence). The specimen was peripheral blood. This receptor was identified in a woman aged 40 to 50 with acute or convalescent COVID-19. The chain carries TRBV30 and TRBJ1-6, with 8 bases identical to TRBD1. The CDR3 loop reads CAWVDRVDSPLHF. CDR3 in DNA: TGTGCCTGGGTGGACAGGGTGGATTCACCCCTCCACTTT.